This T cell receptor beta chain comes out of a study of OX40 agonist ivuxolimab in advanced cancers. At the level of the study: Ivuxolimab is a fully human IgG2 antibody that activates OX40 (CD134). Points from the study as a whole: CD4+ and CD8+ blood T cells expanded clonally by week 6 at 0.1 to 3.0 mg/kg. Compared with others, partial responders at 0.1-3.0 mg/kg displayed clonal expansion among the lowest.

On this clone itself: Its antigen is unknown.

With autoimmune disease history or systemic immunosuppression, patients were excluded. Sequencing was performed with immunoSEQ multiplex PCR; in TCRdb, only in-frame clones are kept and a portion is missing. The data hold tens of thousands of clones, with just under 90% observed a single time. There are 18 residues in the CDR3. This receptor was taken from an adult with an advanced solid tumor such as melanoma, head and neck, liver or kidney cancer. The gene calls are TRBV12-2 and TRBJ2-4; the table calls TRBD1, which could not be checked here. TRBV12-2 is an annotated pseudogene. The material was CD4+ or CD8+ T cells sorted from blood, obtained in a trial of the OX40 agonist ivuxolimab. CDR3 in amino acids: CASRPNSRTGLAKNIQYF. The CDR3 region has the DNA TGTGCAAGTCGCCCGAACTCCCGGACAGGTCTAGCCAAAAACATTCAGTACTTC.